Each of the 9 T cell receptor beta chains below was sequenced from the same sample in a study of T cell clonotyping in hematopoietic cell transplantation. Time point meaning: recipient sample about 28 days before transplant, after cytoreduction. Assay used: immunoSEQ multiplex PCR; TCRdb lists only in-frame clones, some missing. The sample yields about 45,000 clones, roughly 80% seen once. The starting material was peripheral blood mononuclear cells, obtained before stem cell transplant. The receptors were gathered from a man aged 55 to 69 with myelodysplastic syndrome. Some clones in this sample may be carry-over from other donors' samples.

The gene calls are TRBV6-6 and TRBJ1-1; the match to TRBD1 covers 8 bases. The trim removed 10 bases at V and 5 bases at J, leaving 9 bases unmatched. This CDR3 is built from 13 residues. The germline CDR1 and CDR2 sequences are MNHNY and SVGAGI (reference sequence). The CDR3 reads CATFRQGRTEAFF. The CDR3 nucleotides read TGTGCCACCTTTCGACAGGGGCGGACTGAAGCTTTCTTT.

The chain recombines TRBV6-4 with TRBJ2-3, with TRBD2 matching 9 bases. Trimming cost V 3 bases and J 4 bases; bases outside gene matches: 8. The CDR3 has 16 amino acids. Looked up from germline, CDR1 is MRHNA and CDR2 is SNTAGT. DNA for the CDR3: TGTGCCAGCAGTGAAATTCTTAGCGGGGGCGCAGATACGCAGTATTTT. Translating gives CASSEILSGGADTQYF.

This rearrangement joins TRBV2 to TRBJ2-3; possible D gene TRBD1, 6 bases. V was trimmed by 6 bases and J by 5 bases, leaving 18 bases between them. The CDR3 spans 15 residues. Germline V gene data show CDR1 as SNHLY and CDR2 as FYNNEI. The CDR3 is CASSLTGTRGDTQYF. The CDR3 DNA reads TGTGCCAGCAGCTTGACAGGAACGAGGGGAGATACGCAGTATTTT.

The rearrangement joins TRBV11-2 to TRBJ2-3; 7 positions match TRBD1. The length of the CDR3 is 16 residues. Trimming cost V 5 bases and J 0 bases; bases outside gene matches: 8. The germline CDR1 and CDR2 sequences are SGHAT and FQNNGV. In DNA, the CDR3 is TGTGCCAGCAGCCGAGGGGGACAGTATAGCACAGATACGCAGTATTTT. It translates to CASSRGGQYSTDTQYF.

The chain combines TRBV4-1 with TRBJ1-3, with unresolved D. The V gene lost 0 bases and the J gene lost 0 bases, with 18 bases spanning the gap. The V gene's germline CDR1 is MGHRA and CDR2 YSYEKL. This CDR3 has 19 amino acids. This chain's CDR3 is CASSQDKNRAEFSGNTIYF. For the CDR3, the DNA is TGCGCCAGCAGCCAAGATAAGAATCGGGCAGAATTCTCTGGAAACACCATATATTTT.

The chain links TRBV27 to TRBJ1-2; 7 positions match TRBD1. V shed 5 bases, J shed 1 base, and the junction held 10 bases outside the gene matches. This CDR3 region has 16 residues. Germline CDR1 reads MNHEY; CDR2 reads SMNVEV (reference sequence). The CDR3, as DNA: TGTGCCAGCAGTCAACTACAGGGGAAGAGTAACTATGGCTACACCTTC. Encoded protein: CASSQLQGKSNYGYTF.

Turning to this clone: The germline gene is not matched at one end of the junction; a read error may be the cause. This rearrangement joins TRBV7-7 to TRBJ2-7; 9 positions agree with TRBD1. There are 14 residues in the CDR3. Germline lookup yields CDR1 SSHAT and CDR2 FNYEAQ (reference sequence). The CDR3: CASTPRDRVSEQYF. The CDR3 nucleotides read TGTGCTAGCACCCCCCGGGACAGGGTGAGCGAGCAGTACTTC.

As to this clone: Other DNA sequences in this sample translate to the same CDR3. The chain uses TRBV7-2 and TRBJ1-2; D gene unclear. Trimming took off 2 bases at V and 0 bases at J, with 4 bases between the two ends. Germline-derived CDR1 and CDR2 are SGHTA and FQGNSA. This CDR3 spans 13 amino acids. The CDR3 loop is CASSLTANYGYTF. Here the CDR3 DNA reads TGTGCCAGCAGCTTAACAGCTAACTATGGCTACACCTTC. The whole variable domain, filled in from reference TRBV7-2 and TRBJ1-2, reads GAGVSQSPSNKVTEKGKDVELRCDPISGHTALYWYRQSLGQGLEFLIYFQGNSAPDKSGLPSDRFSAERTGGSVSTLTIQRTQQEDSAVYLCASSLTANYGYTFGSGTRLTVV.

This chain joins TRBV4-3 and TRBJ2-7; a weak D match, TRBD1 (5 bases). Germline CDR1 is LGHNA and CDR2 is YSLEER. CDR3 size: 14 residues. With 5 bases removed from V and 7 bases from J, the gap between germline ends came to 18 bases. The CDR3 DNA is TGCGCCAGCAGCACCTCAAGGGGATTAGGGGAGCAGTACTTC. Protein product: CASSTSRGLGEQYF.